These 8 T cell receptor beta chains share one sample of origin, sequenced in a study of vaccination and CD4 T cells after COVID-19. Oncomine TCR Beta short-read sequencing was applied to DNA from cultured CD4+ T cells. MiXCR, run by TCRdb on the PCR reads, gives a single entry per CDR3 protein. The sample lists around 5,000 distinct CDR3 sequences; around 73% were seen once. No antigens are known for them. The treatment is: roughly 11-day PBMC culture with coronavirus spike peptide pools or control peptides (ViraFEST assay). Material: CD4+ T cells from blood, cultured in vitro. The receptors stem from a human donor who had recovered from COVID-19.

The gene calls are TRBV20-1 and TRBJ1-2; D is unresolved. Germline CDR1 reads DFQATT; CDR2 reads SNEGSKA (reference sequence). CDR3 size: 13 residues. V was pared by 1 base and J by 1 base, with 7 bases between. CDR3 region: CSARVTDNYGYTF. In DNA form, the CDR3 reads TGCAGTGCTAGAGTTACGGATAACTATGGCTACACCTTC.

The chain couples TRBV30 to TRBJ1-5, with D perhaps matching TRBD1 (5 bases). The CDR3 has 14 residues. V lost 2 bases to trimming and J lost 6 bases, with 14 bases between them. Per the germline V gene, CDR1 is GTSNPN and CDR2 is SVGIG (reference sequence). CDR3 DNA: TGTGCCTGGAGTTTTTTAGGGCAGGGTCAGCCCCAGCATTTT. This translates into CAWSFLGQGQPQHF.

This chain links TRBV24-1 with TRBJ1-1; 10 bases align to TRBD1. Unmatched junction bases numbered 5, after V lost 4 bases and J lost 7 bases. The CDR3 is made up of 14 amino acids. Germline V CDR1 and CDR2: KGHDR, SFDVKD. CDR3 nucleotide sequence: TGTGCCACCAGTGACTCGACAGGGGGCGGTGAAGCTTTCTTT. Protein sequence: CATSDSTGGGEAFF.

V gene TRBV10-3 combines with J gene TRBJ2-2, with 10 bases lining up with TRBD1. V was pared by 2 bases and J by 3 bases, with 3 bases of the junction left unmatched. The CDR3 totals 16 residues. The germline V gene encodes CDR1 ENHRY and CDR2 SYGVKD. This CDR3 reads CAISEGTGADTGELFF. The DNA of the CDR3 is TGTGCCATCAGTGAGGGGACAGGGGCGGACACCGGGGAGCTGTTTTTT.

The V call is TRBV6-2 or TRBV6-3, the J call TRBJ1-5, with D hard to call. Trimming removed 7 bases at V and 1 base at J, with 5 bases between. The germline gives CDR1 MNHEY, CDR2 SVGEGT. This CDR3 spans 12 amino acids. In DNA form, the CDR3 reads TGTGCCAGCACTGGCAGCAATCAGCCCCAGCATTTT. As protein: CASTGSNQPQHF.

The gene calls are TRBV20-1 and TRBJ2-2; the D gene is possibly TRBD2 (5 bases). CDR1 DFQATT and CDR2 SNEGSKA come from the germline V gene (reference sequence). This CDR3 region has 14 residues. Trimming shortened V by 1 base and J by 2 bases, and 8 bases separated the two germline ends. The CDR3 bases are TGCAGTGCTAGAGCTGAGGGAAACACCGGGGAGCTGTTTTTT. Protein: CSARAEGNTGELFF.

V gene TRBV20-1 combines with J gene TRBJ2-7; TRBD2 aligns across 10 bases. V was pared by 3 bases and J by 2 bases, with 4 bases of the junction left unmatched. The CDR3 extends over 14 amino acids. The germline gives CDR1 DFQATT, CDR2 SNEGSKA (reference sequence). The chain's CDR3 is CSARASGGAYEQYF. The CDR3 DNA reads TGCAGTGCTAGGGCTAGCGGGGGTGCCTACGAGCAGTACTTC.

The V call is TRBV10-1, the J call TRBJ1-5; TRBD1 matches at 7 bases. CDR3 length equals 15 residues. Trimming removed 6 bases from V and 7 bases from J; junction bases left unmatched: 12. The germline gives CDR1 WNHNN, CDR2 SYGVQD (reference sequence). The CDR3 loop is CASSSGQGVRQPQHF. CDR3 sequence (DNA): TGCGCCAGCAGCTCCGGGCAGGGGGTACGGCAGCCCCAGCATTTT.